Following are 30 T cell receptor beta chains from one sample sequenced in a study of blood T cell repertoires in COVID-19. Clones were sequenced by immunoSEQ multiplex PCR, and TCRdb holds only the in-frame ones, with some missing. Of more than 400,000 clones listed, about 85% are singletons. Sample: PBMCs or T cells enriched from blood (not recorded which). The receptors originated from a woman in her late teens or twenties who had recovered from COVID-19.

This clone has just one count. V gene TRBV30 combines with J gene TRBJ1-2; D gene uncertain. The V and J ends lost 3 bases and 12 bases respectively, with 20 bases between them. Germline V gene sequence: CDR1 GTSNPN, CDR2 SVGIG (reference sequence). This CDR3 region has 13 residues. The CDR3: CAWSPAGKYHDTF. The CDR3 bases are TGTGCCTGGAGCCCAGCGGGGAAGTATCATGACACCTTC.

V gene TRBV3-1 (or the pseudogene TRBV3-2) combines with J gene TRBJ2-1; D not certain. This CDR3 contains 13 residues. V lost 4 bases and J 8 bases, leaving 12 bases between the germline ends. Germline V gene sequence: CDR1 LGHDT, CDR2 YNNKEL (reference sequence). The CDR3 DNA follows: TGTGCCAGCAGCCCCCAGGATGGCCATGAGCAGTTCTTC. Its protein product is CASSPQDGHEQFF.

The chain carries TRBV28 and TRBJ1-5; 9 nucleotides align to TRBD1. V lost 5 bases, J lost 2 bases, and 4 bases stayed unmatched. The CDR3 totals 15 residues. Germline V gene sequence: CDR1 MDHEN, CDR2 SYDVKM. The CDR3, as DNA: TGTGCCAGCAGTCCGGGACAGGGAGGCAATCAGCCCCAGCATTTT. Protein: CASSPGQGGNQPQHF.

The sample holds one count of this clone. This chain uses TRBV19 with TRBJ1-1, with D perhaps matching TRBD1 (6 bases). V lost 7 bases and J lost 0, with 15 bases in between. The CDR3 runs 15 residues. Germline V gene data show CDR1 as LNHDA and CDR2 as SQIVND (reference sequence). The CDR3 loop is CASTTIWDMNTEAFF. The CDR3 DNA reads TGTGCCAGTACCACTATTTGGGACATGAACACTGAAGCTTTCTTT.

This chain connects TRBV7-2 to TRBJ1-1, with 8 positions matching TRBD1. Germline V CDR1 and CDR2: SGHTA, FQGNSA. The CDR3 contains 15 residues. V shed 2 bases, J shed 1 base, and the junction held 3 bases outside the gene matches. CDR3 bases: TGTGCCAGCAGCTTACGACAGGGGAGGAACACTGAAGCTTTCTTT. Encoded protein: CASSLRQGRNTEAFF. The full variable domain, in which reference TRBV7-2 and TRBJ1-1 provide the parts outside the CDR3, is GAGVSQSPSNKVTEKGKDVELRCDPISGHTALYWYRQSLGQGLEFLIYFQGNSAPDKSGLPSDRFSAERTGGSVSTLTIQRTQQEDSAVYLCASSLRQGRNTEAFFGQGTRLTVV.

V is TRBV10-3 and J is TRBJ2-2, with a tentative D call TRBD2 (5 bases). This CDR3 comprises 18 residues. V was cut by 0 bases and J by 0 bases, with 14 bases left in between. Germline V gene data show CDR1 as ENHRY and CDR2 as SYGVKD. In DNA, the CDR3 is TGTGCCATCAGTGAGTCGGTACTAGGCGGTACGAACACCGGGGAGCTGTTTTTT. Amino acids: CAISESVLGGTNTGELFF.

The rearrangement links TRBV7-2 to TRBJ1-5; no reliable D call. Germline CDR1 is SGHTA and CDR2 is FQGNSA. This CDR3 is 14 amino acids long. Trimming stripped 1 base from V and 1 base from J, with 5 bases between. The CDR3 sequence: CASSLDSSNQPQHF. In DNA, the CDR3 is TGTGCCAGCAGCTTAGACTCAAGCAATCAGCCCCAGCATTTT.

The chain couples TRBV29-1 to TRBJ2-1, with D hard to call. CDR3 size: 12 residues. Germline V CDR1 and CDR2: SQVTM, ANQGSEA. The V and J ends lost 7 bases and 10 bases respectively, with 17 bases between them. The CDR3 sequence: CSGNDGEEEQFF. In DNA, the CDR3 is TGCAGCGGGAACGATGGTGAGGAGGAGCAGTTCTTC.

This chain joins TRBV20-1 and TRBJ2-5; D not certain. The V gene lost 3 bases and the J gene lost 6 bases, with 8 bases spanning the gap. Germline-derived CDR1 and CDR2 are DFQATT and SNEGSKA (reference sequence). This CDR3 has 11 amino acids. The CDR3 region is CSASADKTQYF. CDR3 coding DNA: TGCAGTGCTAGTGCCGACAAGACCCAGTACTTC.

The chain couples TRBV19 to TRBJ1-3, with no clear D. The V end was cut by 6 bases, the J end by 2 bases, with 11 bases between. Germline V lookup: CDR1 LNHDA, CDR2 SQIVND (reference sequence). The CDR3 runs to 14 residues. The DNA for the CDR3 is TGTGCCAGTAGCCTGTGGCAGACTGGAAACACCATATATTTT. Translating it yields CASSLWQTGNTIYF.

The chain uses TRBV5-1 and TRBJ1-2, with D possibly TRBD1 on 6 matching bases. CDR3 length equals 14 residues. V lost 4 bases, J lost 8 bases, and 18 bases lay in between. The germline gives CDR1 SGHRS, CDR2 YFSETQ. The CDR3 bases are TGCGCCAGCAGCCTCGGAGGACAGTGGAACGGCTACACCTTC. Translated: CASSLGGQWNGYTF.

V is TRBV5-6 and J is TRBJ2-2; possibly TRBD2 for D (5 bases). Trimming cost V 0 bases and J 3 bases, with 9 bases left between them. Germline V CDR1 and CDR2: SGHDT, YYEEEE. The CDR3 is made up of 15 amino acids. The CDR3 DNA is TGTGCCAGCAGCTTGGTGTCGGGGTACACCGGGGAGCTGTTTTTT. Translating it yields CASSLVSGYTGELFF.

The chain combines TRBV15 with TRBJ1-2; no definite D call. V dropped 1 base and J dropped 4 bases, with 4 bases sitting between them. The CDR3 spans 12 residues. CDR1 and CDR2 (germline): LNHNV, YYDKDF (reference sequence). CDR3: CATSRGSYGYTF. The CDR3 DNA sequence: TGTGCCACCAGCAGAGGCAGCTATGGCTACACCTTC.

V is TRBV19 and J is TRBJ1-4; D is possibly TRBD1 (6 bases). The CDR3 covers 17 residues. CDR1 LNHDA and CDR2 SQIVND come from the germline V gene (reference sequence). V was clipped by 5 bases and J by 6 bases, with 22 bases between them. The CDR3 coding sequence is TGTGCCAGTAGTTCCCCCTTTGAGGCTGGGGGCGATGAAAAACTGTTTTTT. Amino acids: CASSSPFEAGGDEKLFF.

V is TRBV5-1 and J is TRBJ1-4; no firm D call. Between the trimmed V and J ends, which lost 4 bases and 0 bases, there was a span of 10 bases. Germline CDR1 SGHRS, CDR2 YFSETQ. The CDR3 is 15 residues long. The CDR3 region is CASSPAQSTNEKLFF. In nucleotides, the CDR3 is TGCGCCAGCAGCCCCGCACAGTCAACTAATGAAAAACTGTTTTTT.

This clone was observed once. V is TRBV10-1 and J is TRBJ2-2; a possible D gene is TRBD1 (6 bases). The V end lost 6 bases, the J end lost 4 bases, and 21 bases lay between the germline ends. Germline assignment: CDR1 WNHNN and CDR2 SYGVQD (reference sequence). This CDR3 comprises 17 residues. CDR3 loop: CASSPRDNERGTGELFF. Here the CDR3 DNA reads TGCGCCAGCAGCCCCAGGGACAACGAACGCGGCACCGGGGAGCTGTTTTTT.

This rearrangement joins TRBV2 to TRBJ1-5; 8 nucleotides agree with TRBD1. The CDR3 extends over 15 amino acids. The V gene's germline CDR1 is SNHLY and CDR2 FYNNEI. V shed 4 bases and J 4 bases; nucleotides not matched to a gene: 6. Here the CDR3 reads CASSATGVFNQPQHF. CDR3 DNA: TGTGCCAGCAGTGCGACAGGGGTGTTTAATCAGCCCCAGCATTTT.

The chain employs TRBV2 and TRBJ2-5, with D perhaps TRBD2 (5 bases). The CDR3 consists of 14 residues. Between the trimmed V and J ends, which lost 7 bases and 5 bases, there was a span of 17 bases. Looked up from germline, CDR1 is SNHLY and CDR2 is FYNNEI. CDR3: CASTIGLASETQYF. The CDR3 coding sequence is TGTGCCAGCACTATTGGACTGGCCTCGGAGACCCAGTACTTC. Full variable domain (rest looked up from reference TRBV2 and TRBJ2-5): EPEVTQTPSHQVTQMGQEVILRCVPISNHLYFYWYRQILGQKVEFLVSFYNNEISEKSEIFDDQFSVERPDGSNFTLKIRSTKLEDSAMYFCASTIGLASETQYFGPGTRLLVL.

CDR3: CASSQQREAEAFF. The CDR3 DNA reads as TGTGCCAGCAGCCAACAGCGGGAGGCTGAAGCTTTCTTT. The chain couples TRBV16 to TRBJ1-1; D is uncertain. CDR3 length: 13 residues. Trimming left V 2 bases short and J 6 bases short, with 10 bases between. CDR1 is KGHSY, CDR2 FQNENV, per germline.

V is TRBV7-9 and J is TRBJ2-2, with D perhaps TRBD1 (7 bases). With 5 bases removed from V and 8 bases from J, the gap between germline ends came to 12 bases. This CDR3 comprises 13 residues. Germline loops: CDR1 SEHNR, CDR2 FQNEAQ (reference sequence). DNA for the CDR3: TGTGCCAGCAGCACAGGGGCGGGAGGGGAGCTGTTTTTT. Translated: CASSTGAGGELFF.

V and J are TRBV4-1 and TRBJ1-5; tentative D call: TRBD1 (5 bases). V lost 1 base, J lost 5 bases, and 12 bases lay in between. The CDR3 is made up of 15 amino acids. CDR1 and CDR2 (germline): MGHRA, YSYEKL. The CDR3 here is CASSQVGGGDQPQHF. CDR3 DNA: TGCGCCAGCAGCCAAGTGGGCGGGGGAGATCAGCCCCAGCATTTT.

J is TRBJ2-7 and V is TRBV29-1, with 7 bases that match TRBD1. V was pared by 7 bases and J by 2 bases, with 8 bases of the junction left unmatched. The CDR3 runs 13 residues. Germline lookup yields CDR1 SQVTM and CDR2 ANQGSEA. The CDR3 region has the DNA TGCAGCGCCCACAGGGGCGTACCCTACGAGCAGTACTTC. Translating gives CSAHRGVPYEQYF.

The rearrangement links TRBV5-1 to TRBJ2-2, with D possibly matching TRBD2 (6 bases). The ends were cut back, 5 bases at V and 5 bases at J, with 19 bases in the middle. Looked up from germline, CDR1 is SGHRS and CDR2 is YFSETQ. This CDR3 has 16 residues. In DNA, the CDR3 is TGCGCCAGCAGAGTCGGAGGGGACCTTGGGACCGGGGAGCTGTTTTTT. Residues: CASRVGGDLGTGELFF.

The chain has TRBV4-1 and TRBJ1-1; D gene uncertain. The CDR3 spans 16 residues. The germline CDR1 and CDR2 sequences are MGHRA and YSYEKL. Trimming took 4 bases from V and 1 from J, leaving 16 bases between them. The CDR3, as DNA: TGCGCCAGCAGCCCCCCGGGTGGACGGGAGAACACTGAAGCTTTCTTT. Its translation is CASSPPGGRENTEAFF.

V usage is TRBV30 and J usage is TRBJ1-4; D might be TRBD1 (6 bases). The CDR3 has 17 amino acids. Per the germline V gene, CDR1 is GTSNPN and CDR2 is SVGIG (reference sequence). Trimming stripped 5 bases from V and 0 bases from J, with 19 bases between. CDR3 protein: CAWGGPGHYATNEKLFF. The CDR3 region has the DNA TGTGCCTGGGGGGGCCCGGGACACTATGCAACTAATGAAAAACTGTTTTTT.

The chain is built from TRBV6-5 and TRBJ2-4; 9 bases are shared with TRBD1. From germline, CDR1 is MNHEY and CDR2 SVGAGI. The CDR3 totals 14 residues. Trimming cost V 11 bases and J 1 base; bases outside gene matches: 6. In nucleotides, the CDR3 is TGTGCCGCCTCAACAGGGGGCGCCAAAAACATTCAGTACTTC. Its protein is CAASTGGAKNIQYF.

The chain couples TRBV6-2 or TRBV6-3 to TRBJ2-1, with D possibly TRBD2 on 5 matching bases. Germline values: CDR1 MNHEY, CDR2 SVGEGT. V lost 5 bases to trimming and J lost 0 bases, with 11 bases between them. This CDR3 is 15 amino acids long. CDR3 in amino acids: CASSRRGNSYNEQFF. The CDR3 DNA reads as TGTGCCAGCAGTCGCCGAGGGAACTCCTACAATGAGCAGTTCTTC.

The rearrangement joins TRBV19 to TRBJ2-7; 10 bases match TRBD1. Germline V gene sequence: CDR1 LNHDA, CDR2 SQIVND (reference sequence). The junction had 1 base not matched to a gene; V was cut back by 0 bases and J by 2 bases. This CDR3 comprises 15 residues. The CDR3 coding sequence is TGTGCCAGTAGTATAGAAGGGACAGGGGCCTACGAGCAGTACTTC. This gives the protein CASSIEGTGAYEQYF.

The chain couples TRBV19 to TRBJ1-1, with 7 bases lining up with TRBD1. With 6 bases clipped from V and 4 bases from J, the junction kept 8 bases outside the gene matches. Germline assignment: CDR1 LNHDA and CDR2 SQIVND (reference sequence). The CDR3 spans 14 residues. CDR3 protein: CASRQTGMGTEAFF. The DNA for the CDR3 is TGTGCCAGTAGACAGACAGGGATGGGCACTGAAGCTTTCTTT. Variable domain in full (rest from reference TRBV19 and TRBJ1-1): DGGITQSPKYLFRKEGQNVTLSCEQNLNHDAMYWYRQDPGQGLRLIYYSQIVNDFQKGDIAEGYSVSREKKESFPLTVTSAQKNPTAFYLCASRQTGMGTEAFFGQGTRLTVV.

V usage is TRBV7-9 and J usage is TRBJ2-7; 14 bases align to TRBD2. CDR1 and CDR2 from the germline V gene are SEHNR and FQNEAQ (reference sequence). Trimming took 4 bases from V and 2 from J; bases not matched to a gene: 10. The CDR3 consists of 18 residues. In DNA, the CDR3 is TGTGCCAGCAGCTCCCCACTCTCGGGACTAGCGGGGGCCTACGAGCAGTACTTC. It specifies CASSSPLSGLAGAYEQYF.